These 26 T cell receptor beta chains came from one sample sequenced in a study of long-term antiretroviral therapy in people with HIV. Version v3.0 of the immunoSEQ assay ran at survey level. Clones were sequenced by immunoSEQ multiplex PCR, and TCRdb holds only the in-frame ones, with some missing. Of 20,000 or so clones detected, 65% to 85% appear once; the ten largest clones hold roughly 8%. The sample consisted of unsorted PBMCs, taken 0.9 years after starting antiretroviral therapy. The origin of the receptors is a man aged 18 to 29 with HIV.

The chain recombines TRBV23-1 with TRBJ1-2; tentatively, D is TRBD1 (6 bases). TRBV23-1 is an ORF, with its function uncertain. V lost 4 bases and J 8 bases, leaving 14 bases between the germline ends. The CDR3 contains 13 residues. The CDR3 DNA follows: TGCGCCAGCAGTCGTGCCCTCAGGGGAGGCTACACCTTC. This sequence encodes CASSRALRGGYTF.

Here the CDR3 DNA reads TGTGCCAGCAGCTCGTCAGACACTCGTTCCTACGAGCAGTACTTC. Translated, it gives CASSSSDTRSYEQYF. This sequence joins TRBV7-9 and TRBJ2-7, with D hard to call. With 4 bases removed from V and 1 base from J, the gap between germline ends came to 14 bases. This CDR3 has 15 amino acids. Germline loops: CDR1 SEHNR, CDR2 FQNEAQ (reference sequence).

CDR3: CASTGQGAWETQYF. The CDR3 DNA reads as TGTGCCAGCACGGGACAGGGGGCTTGGGAGACCCAGTACTTC. The V and J genes are TRBV2 and TRBJ2-5, with 12 bases fitting TRBD1. Germline loops: CDR1 SNHLY, CDR2 FYNNEI. The CDR3 runs to 14 residues. The junction had 5 bases not matched to a gene; V was cut back by 7 bases and J by 5 bases.

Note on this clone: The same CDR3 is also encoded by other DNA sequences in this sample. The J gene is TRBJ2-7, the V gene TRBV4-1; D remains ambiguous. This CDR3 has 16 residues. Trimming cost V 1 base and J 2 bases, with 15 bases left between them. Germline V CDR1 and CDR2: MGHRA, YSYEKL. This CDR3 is CASSQGLTGPAYEQYF. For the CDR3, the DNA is TGCGCCAGCAGCCAAGGCTTGACCGGGCCTGCCTACGAGCAGTACTTC.

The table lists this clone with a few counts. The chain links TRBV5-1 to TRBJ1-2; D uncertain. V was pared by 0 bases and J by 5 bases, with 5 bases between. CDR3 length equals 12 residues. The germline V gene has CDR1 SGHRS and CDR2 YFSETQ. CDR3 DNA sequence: TGCGCCAGCAGCTTGGATGTGTATGGCTACACCTTC. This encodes CASSLDVYGYTF.

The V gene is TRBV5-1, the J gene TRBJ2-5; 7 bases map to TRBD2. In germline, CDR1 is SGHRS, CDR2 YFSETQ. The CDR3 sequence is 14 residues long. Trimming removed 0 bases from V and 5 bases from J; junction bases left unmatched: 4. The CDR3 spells CASSLGYGGETQYF. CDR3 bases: TGCGCCAGCAGCTTGGGTTACGGGGGGGAGACCCAGTACTTC.

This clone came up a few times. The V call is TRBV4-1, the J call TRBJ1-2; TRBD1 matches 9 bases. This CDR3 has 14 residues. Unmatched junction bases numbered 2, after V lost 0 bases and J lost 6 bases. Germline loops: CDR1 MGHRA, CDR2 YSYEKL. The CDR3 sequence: CASSQERTGDGYTF. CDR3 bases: TGCGCCAGCAGCCAAGAACGGACAGGGGATGGCTACACCTTC.

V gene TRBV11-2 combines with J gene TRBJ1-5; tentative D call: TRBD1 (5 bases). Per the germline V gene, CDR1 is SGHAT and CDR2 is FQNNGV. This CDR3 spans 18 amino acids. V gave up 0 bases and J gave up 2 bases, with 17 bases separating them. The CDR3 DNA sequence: TGTGCCAGCAGCTTAGATGCCCGGGGCAGGGCGGGCAATCAGCCCCAGCATTTT. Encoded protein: CASSLDARGRAGNQPQHF.

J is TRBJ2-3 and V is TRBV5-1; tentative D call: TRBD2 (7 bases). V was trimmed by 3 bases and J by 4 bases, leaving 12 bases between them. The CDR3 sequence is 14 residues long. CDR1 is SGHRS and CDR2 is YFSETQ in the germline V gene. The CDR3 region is CASSSEGGADTQYF. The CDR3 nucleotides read TGCGCCAGCAGCTCGGAGGGGGGGGCAGATACGCAGTATTTT. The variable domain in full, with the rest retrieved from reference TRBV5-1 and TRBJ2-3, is KAGVTQTPRYLIKTRGQQVTLSCSPISGHRSVSWYQQTPGQGLQFLFEYFSETQRNKGNFPGRFSGRQFSNSRSEMNVSTLELGDSALYLCASSSEGGADTQYFGPGTRLTVL.

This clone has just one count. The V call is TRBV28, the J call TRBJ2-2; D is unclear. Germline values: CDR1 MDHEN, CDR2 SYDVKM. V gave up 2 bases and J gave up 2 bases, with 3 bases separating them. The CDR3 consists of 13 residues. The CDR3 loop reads CASSLTNTGELFF. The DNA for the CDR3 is TGTGCCAGCAGTTTAACCAACACCGGGGAGCTGTTTTTT.

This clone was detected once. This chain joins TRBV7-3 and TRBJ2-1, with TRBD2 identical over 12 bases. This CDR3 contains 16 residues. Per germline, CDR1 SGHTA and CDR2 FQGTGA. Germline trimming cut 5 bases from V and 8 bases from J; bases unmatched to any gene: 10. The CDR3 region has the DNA TGTGCCAGCAGCCGAGCTAGCGGGGGGGCCGCTGATGAGCAGTTCTTC. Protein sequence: CASSRASGGAADEQFF.

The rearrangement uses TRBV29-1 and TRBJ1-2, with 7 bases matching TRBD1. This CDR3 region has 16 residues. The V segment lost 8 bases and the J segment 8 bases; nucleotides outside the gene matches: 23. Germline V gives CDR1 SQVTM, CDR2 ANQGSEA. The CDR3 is CSPALTGVGSYQGYTF. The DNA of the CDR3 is TGCAGCCCCGCCCTCACAGGGGTAGGAAGTTATCAAGGCTACACCTTC. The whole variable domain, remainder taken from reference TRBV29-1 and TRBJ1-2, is SAVISQKPSRDICQRGTSLTIQCQVDSQVTMMFWYRQQPGQSLTLIATANQGSEATYESGFVIDKFPISRPNLTFSTLTVSNMSPEDSSIYLCSPALTGVGSYQGYTFGSGTRLTVV.

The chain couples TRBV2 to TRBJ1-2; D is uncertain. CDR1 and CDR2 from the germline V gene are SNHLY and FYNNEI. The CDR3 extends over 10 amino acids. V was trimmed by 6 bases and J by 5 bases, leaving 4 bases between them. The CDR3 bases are TGTGCCAGCAGGGGGTATGGCTACACCTTC. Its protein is CASRGYGYTF. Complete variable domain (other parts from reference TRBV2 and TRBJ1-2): EPEVTQTPSHQVTQMGQEVILRCVPISNHLYFYWYRQILGQKVEFLVSFYNNEISEKSEIFDDQFSVERPDGSNFTLKIRSTKLEDSAMYFCASRGYGYTFGSGTRLTVV.

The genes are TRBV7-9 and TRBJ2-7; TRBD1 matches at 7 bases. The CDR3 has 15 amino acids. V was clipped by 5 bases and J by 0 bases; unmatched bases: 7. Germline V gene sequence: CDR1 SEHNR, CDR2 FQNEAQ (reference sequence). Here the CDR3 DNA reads TGTGCCAGCAGCCGGGACAGCTTAAGCTCCTACGAGCAGTACTTC. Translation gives CASSRDSLSSYEQYF.

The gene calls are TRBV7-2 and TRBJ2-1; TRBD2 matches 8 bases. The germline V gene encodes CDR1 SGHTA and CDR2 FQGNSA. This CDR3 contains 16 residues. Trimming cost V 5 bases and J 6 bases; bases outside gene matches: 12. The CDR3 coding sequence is TGTGCCAGCAGCCTCCACCCGGGACTAGACCCCAATGAGCAGTTCTTC. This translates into CASSLHPGLDPNEQFF.

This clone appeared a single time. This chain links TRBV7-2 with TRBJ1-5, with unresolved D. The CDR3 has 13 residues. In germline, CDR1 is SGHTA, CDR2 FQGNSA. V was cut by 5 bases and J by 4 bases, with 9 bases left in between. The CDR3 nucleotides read TGTGCCAGCAGCCTGGAGGCGAATCAGCCCCAGCATTTT. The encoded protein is CASSLEANQPQHF.

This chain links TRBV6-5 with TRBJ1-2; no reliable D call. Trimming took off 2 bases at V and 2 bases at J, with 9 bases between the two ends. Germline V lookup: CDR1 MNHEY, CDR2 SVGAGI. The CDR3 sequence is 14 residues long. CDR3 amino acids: CASSYQPLNYGYTF. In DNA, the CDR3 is TGTGCCAGCAGTTACCAGCCCCTAAACTATGGCTACACCTTC.

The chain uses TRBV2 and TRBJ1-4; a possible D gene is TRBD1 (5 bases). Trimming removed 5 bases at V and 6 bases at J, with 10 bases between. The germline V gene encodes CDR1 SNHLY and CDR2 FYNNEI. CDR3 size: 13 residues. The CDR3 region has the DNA TGTGCCAGCAGTTTGGCAGGGTATGAAAAACTGTTTTTT. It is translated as CASSLAGYEKLFF.

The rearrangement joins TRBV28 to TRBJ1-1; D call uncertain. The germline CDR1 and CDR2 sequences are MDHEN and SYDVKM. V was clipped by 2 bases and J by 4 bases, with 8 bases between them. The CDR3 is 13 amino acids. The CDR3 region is CASSLGRSTEAFF. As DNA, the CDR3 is TGTGCCAGCAGTTTAGGACGTAGCACTGAAGCTTTCTTT.

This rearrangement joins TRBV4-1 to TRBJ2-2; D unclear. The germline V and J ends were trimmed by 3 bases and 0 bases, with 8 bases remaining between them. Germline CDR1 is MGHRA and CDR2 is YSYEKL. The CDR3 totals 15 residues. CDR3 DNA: TGCGCCAGCAGCCAGGGTTTTTCGAACACCGGGGAGCTGTTTTTT. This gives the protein CASSQGFSNTGELFF.

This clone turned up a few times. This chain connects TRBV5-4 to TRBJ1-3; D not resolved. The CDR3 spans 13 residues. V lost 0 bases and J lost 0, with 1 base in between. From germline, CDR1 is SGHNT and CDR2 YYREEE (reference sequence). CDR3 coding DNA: TGTGCCAGCAGCTTGGTCTCTGGAAACACCATATATTTT. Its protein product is CASSLVSGNTIYF. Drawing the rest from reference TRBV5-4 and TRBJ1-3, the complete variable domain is ETGVTQSPTHLIKTRGQQVTLRCSSQSGHNTVSWYQQALGQGPQFIFQYYREEENGRGNFPPRFSGLQFPNYSSELNVNALELDDSALYLCASSLVSGNTIYFGEGSWLTVV.

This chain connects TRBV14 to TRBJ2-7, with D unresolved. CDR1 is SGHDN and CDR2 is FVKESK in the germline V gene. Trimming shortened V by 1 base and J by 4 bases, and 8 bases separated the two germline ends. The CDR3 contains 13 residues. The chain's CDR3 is CASSQVSYYEQYF. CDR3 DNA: TGTGCCAGCAGCCAAGTCTCCTATTACGAGCAGTACTTC.

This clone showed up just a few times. The CDR3 coding sequence is TGTGCCAGCAGCTCATACACCGGGGAGCTGTTTTTT. This codes for CASSSYTGELFF. The chain employs TRBV7-8 and TRBJ2-2, with D hard to call. Germline CDR1 reads SGHVS; CDR2 reads FQNEAQ. This CDR3 spans 12 amino acids. The ends were cut back, 4 bases at V and 3 bases at J, with 3 bases in the middle.

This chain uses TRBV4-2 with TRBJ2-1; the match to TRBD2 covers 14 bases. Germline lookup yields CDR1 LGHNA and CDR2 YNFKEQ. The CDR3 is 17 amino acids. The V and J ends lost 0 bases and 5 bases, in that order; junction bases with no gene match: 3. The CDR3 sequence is CASSQEAGLAGDNEQFF. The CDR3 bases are TGTGCCAGCAGCCAAGAGGCGGGACTAGCGGGGGACAATGAGCAGTTCTTC.

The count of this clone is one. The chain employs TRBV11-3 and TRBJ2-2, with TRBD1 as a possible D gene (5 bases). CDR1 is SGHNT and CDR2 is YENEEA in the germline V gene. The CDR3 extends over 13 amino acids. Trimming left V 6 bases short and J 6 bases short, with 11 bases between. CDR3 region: CASRRDSSGELFF. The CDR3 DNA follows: TGTGCCAGCAGAAGAGACAGCTCCGGGGAGCTGTTTTTT.

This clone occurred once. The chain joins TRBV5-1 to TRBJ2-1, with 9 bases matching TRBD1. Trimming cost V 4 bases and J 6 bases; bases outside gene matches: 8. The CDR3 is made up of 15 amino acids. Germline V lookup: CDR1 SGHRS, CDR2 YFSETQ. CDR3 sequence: CASSPGTGFANEQFF. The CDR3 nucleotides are TGCGCCAGCAGCCCCGGGACAGGGTTCGCCAATGAGCAGTTCTTC.